The 19 T cell receptor beta chains below all came from one sample that was sequenced in a study of T cell responses to AZD1222 COVID-19 vaccine. Clones were sequenced by immunoSEQ multiplex PCR, and TCRdb holds only the in-frame ones, with some missing. The sample shows 80,000 to 90,000 clones, about 89% of them seen only once. The material was peripheral blood, obtained 28 days after the second AZD1222 dose. All receptors come from an adult who received the AZD1222 COVID-19 vaccine.

The V and J genes are TRBV7-9 and TRBJ2-5; no reliable D call. Trimming removed 3 bases from V and 0 bases from J, with 2 bases in between. This CDR3 spans 12 amino acids. Germline loops: CDR1 SEHNR, CDR2 FQNEAQ (reference sequence). The CDR3 reads CASSLDQETQYF. In nucleotides, the CDR3 is TGTGCCAGCAGCTTGGACCAAGAGACCCAGTACTTC.

This clone was counted between two and nine times. J is TRBJ1-1 and V is TRBV2, with TRBD1 matching 7 bases. Per the germline V gene, CDR1 is SNHLY and CDR2 is FYNNEI. The CDR3 loop spans 14 amino acids. V was clipped by 8 bases and J by 5 bases; unmatched bases: 11. CDR3 bases: TGTGCCAGCCGGAGGGAGGGGGCGAGGACTGAAGCTTTCTTT. Translated, it gives CASRREGARTEAFF.

The gene calls are TRBV5-6 and TRBJ2-5, with D perhaps matching TRBD2 (5 bases). The CDR3 loop spans 14 amino acids. The germline V gene has CDR1 SGHDT and CDR2 YYEEEE. V lost 6 bases, J lost 3 bases, and 15 bases lay in between. The DNA for the CDR3 is TGTGCCAGCATGCGAGCGCGGGCAGAAGAGACCCAGTACTTC. Translation gives CASMRARAEETQYF.

V and J are TRBV6-1 and TRBJ1-5; D is perhaps TRBD1 (5 bases). This CDR3 spans 16 amino acids. V was clipped by 4 bases and J by 0 bases, with 13 bases between them. Germline CDR1 is MNHNS and CDR2 is SASEGT. The CDR3 region has the DNA TGTGCCAGCAGTGGAGGTGGGGCCCATAGCAATCAGCCCCAGCATTTT. Encoded protein: CASSGGGAHSNQPQHF.

In DNA form, the CDR3 reads TGTGCCAGCACTTCGGGTGCCTCCTACGAGCAGTACTTC. It is translated as CASTSGASYEQYF. The rearrangement links TRBV11-2 to TRBJ2-7; D call uncertain. Germline V gene data show CDR1 as SGHAT and CDR2 as FQNNGV. The V end was cut by 7 bases, the J end by 0 bases, with 10 bases between. This CDR3 is built from 13 residues.

This rearrangement joins TRBV4-1 to TRBJ1-5, with D perhaps TRBD1 (5 bases). This CDR3 has 13 amino acids. Germline lookup yields CDR1 MGHRA and CDR2 YSYEKL. V lost 5 bases and J lost 7, with 12 bases in between. CDR3 coding DNA: TGCGCCAGCAGCTCGCAGGGTAGACAGCCCCAGCATTTT. Translating gives CASSSQGRQPQHF.

J is TRBJ2-1 and V is TRBV29-1, with D possibly matching TRBD2 (5 bases). This CDR3 is 13 amino acids long. Germline CDR1 reads SQVTM; CDR2 reads ANQGSEA. The V and J ends lost 7 bases and 5 bases respectively, with 15 bases between them. The CDR3 protein is CSGLIDLNNEQFF. CDR3 DNA: TGCAGCGGACTAATCGATCTTAACAATGAGCAGTTCTTC.

V is TRBV7-9 and J is TRBJ1-5; D unresolved. Deletions cut 5 bases from V and 0 bases from J, with 8 bases between. CDR1 is SEHNR, CDR2 FQNEAQ, per germline (reference sequence). The CDR3 totals 14 residues. The CDR3 coding sequence is TGTGCCAGCAGCCCGACTAATAGCAATCAGCCCCAGCATTTT. Protein product: CASSPTNSNQPQHF.

The V gene is TRBV5-6, the J gene TRBJ1-5; D is unresolved. The CDR3 extends over 16 amino acids. Germline loops: CDR1 SGHDT, CDR2 YYEEEE. The V end was cut by 0 bases, the J end by 0 bases, with 10 bases between. CDR3 residues: CASSLAGSYSNQPQHF. The CDR3, as DNA: TGTGCCAGCAGCTTGGCGGGGAGTTATAGCAATCAGCCCCAGCATTTT.

This sequence joins TRBV7-3 and TRBJ2-1; 7 nucleotides agree with TRBD1. The CDR3 runs to 15 residues. Unmatched junction bases numbered 6, after V lost 5 bases and J lost 2 bases. CDR1 is SGHTA and CDR2 is FQGTGA in the germline V gene. The CDR3 coding sequence is TGTGCCAGCAGCCCACACAGGGGTACCTACAATGAGCAGTTCTTC. As protein: CASSPHRGTYNEQFF.

The CDR3 spells CASSPGTSGATDTQYF. CDR3 sequence (DNA): TGTGCCAGCAGTCCGGGGACTAGCGGGGCGACAGATACGCAGTATTTT. This chain uses TRBV5-4 with TRBJ2-3, with 13 bases lining up with TRBD2. Germline CDR1 reads SGHNT; CDR2 reads YYREEE (reference sequence). CDR3 length: 16 residues. V was clipped by 5 bases and J by 3 bases; unmatched bases: 6.

J is TRBJ2-1 and V is TRBV11-3; D gene ambiguous. Germline CDR1 reads SGHNT; CDR2 reads YENEEA. This CDR3 is 13 amino acids long. The V end was cut by 6 bases, the J end by 6 bases, with 12 bases between. CDR3 region: CASSISTSNEQFF. As DNA, the CDR3 is TGTGCCAGCAGTATCTCGACTTCCAATGAGCAGTTCTTC.

This rearrangement joins TRBV3-1 (or the pseudogene TRBV3-2) to TRBJ1-5; D may be TRBD1 (5 bases). The V and J ends lost 5 bases and 4 bases respectively, with 12 bases between them. The CDR3 is made up of 14 amino acids. Germline CDR1 reads LGHDT; CDR2 reads YNNKEL (reference sequence). CDR3 sequence reads: CASSNSQGNQPQHF. Written as DNA, the CDR3 is TGTGCCAGCAGCAACTCGCAGGGTAATCAGCCCCAGCATTTT.

This CDR3 reads CASSELGKGNTEAFF. For the CDR3, the DNA is TGTGCCAGCAGTGAATTGGGGAAAGGGAACACTGAAGCTTTCTTT. J is TRBJ1-1 and V is TRBV25-1; D is unresolved. Trimming removed 1 base from V and 1 base from J, with 10 bases in between. The CDR3 totals 15 residues. From germline, CDR1 is MGHDK and CDR2 SYGVNS.

The chain carries TRBV18 and TRBJ2-2; D possibly corresponds to TRBD1 (5 bases). This CDR3 is 15 amino acids long. The germline V gene encodes CDR1 KGHSH and CDR2 LQKENI. The ends were cut back, 2 bases at V and 4 bases at J, with 11 bases in the middle. CDR3 loop: CASSPKDRTTGELFF. In nucleotides, the CDR3 is TGTGCCAGCTCACCAAAAGACAGAACCACCGGGGAGCTGTTTTTT.

V usage is TRBV12-3 or TRBV12-4 and J usage is TRBJ1-2; D unclear. The CDR3 runs 13 residues. Trimming cost V 6 bases and J 8 bases, with 16 bases left between them. The CDR3 reads CASSIRENGGYTF. The CDR3 coding sequence is TGTGCCAGCAGCATTCGGGAAAACGGGGGCTACACCTTC.

This chain uses TRBV27 with TRBJ1-1; D gene unclear. V dropped 2 bases and J dropped 1 base, with 5 bases sitting between them. This CDR3 has 13 residues. The germline CDR1 and CDR2 sequences are MNHEY and SMNVEV (reference sequence). CDR3: CASSLMENTEAFF. The CDR3 region has the DNA TGTGCCAGCAGTTTAATGGAGAACACTGAAGCTTTCTTT.

The V gene is TRBV19, the J gene TRBJ1-2, with TRBD1 matching over 10 bases. The CDR3 has 15 residues. The germline CDR1 and CDR2 sequences are LNHDA and SQIVND (reference sequence). V was pared by 6 bases and J by 8 bases, with 12 bases of the junction left unmatched. The CDR3 DNA is TGTGCCAGTAGAGACCCCGGGACAGGGGTCGGGGGCTACACCTTC. Its protein is CASRDPGTGVGGYTF.

The rearrangement links TRBV2 to TRBJ1-4; weak D call: TRBD1 (5 bases). The CDR3 covers 15 residues. The ends were cut back, 0 bases at V and 7 bases at J, with 12 bases in the middle. CDR1 is SNHLY, CDR2 FYNNEI, per germline. CDR3 protein: CASSEALRGVEKLFF. CDR3 nucleotide sequence: TGTGCCAGCAGTGAAGCGCTTCGGGGGGTTGAAAAACTGTTTTTT.